One and the same sample provided the 21 T cell receptor beta chains below, sequenced in a study of blood T cells in healthy people across ages. Sample-barcoded 5' priming and a J-beta primer mix drove a second PCR of roughly 6 to 12 cycles. TCRdb re-derived calls from the 5' RACE reads in MiXCR, one entry per CDR3 protein. The sample has over 1,500,000 distinct CDR3 sequences, around 50% seen once; the top ten hold more than 2%. Sequences were obtained from blood. The origin of the receptors is a middle-aged woman in good health.

This chain uses TRBV11-2 with TRBJ2-1, with D maybe TRBD1 (6 bases). The CDR3 totals 15 residues. V lost 5 bases, J lost 2 bases, and 13 bases lay in between. Germline lookup yields CDR1 SGHAT and CDR2 FQNNGV. The CDR3 protein is CASSITGFAYNEQFF. CDR3 bases: TGTGCCAGCAGCATAACAGGGTTTGCCTACAATGAGCAGTTCTTC.

This clonotype has only a few counts. The rearrangement links TRBV20-1 to TRBJ2-1; D is uncertain. The CDR3 is made up of 12 amino acids. Trimming removed 2 bases at V and 6 bases at J, with 8 bases between. Germline V gives CDR1 DFQATT, CDR2 SNEGSKA (reference sequence). The CDR3: CSARYDGNEQFF. For the CDR3, the DNA is TGCAGTGCTAGATATGACGGCAATGAGCAGTTCTTC.

This clonotype showed up just once. The chain links TRBV4-2 to TRBJ1-2; D ambiguous. Trimming took 5 bases from V and 4 from J, leaving 14 bases between them. CDR1 LGHNA and CDR2 YNFKEQ come from the germline V gene. The CDR3 loop spans 14 amino acids. CDR3 DNA: TGTGCCAGCAGCGTCAAGATCCAGCGCTATGGCTACACCTTC. This encodes CASSVKIQRYGYTF.

A remark on this clonotype: One end of the junction does not line up with germline, which may come from a read error. The V call is TRBV12-3 or TRBV12-4, the J call TRBJ2-1; D is unresolved. The CDR3 is 13 residues long. CDR3: CASSLIQNNERFF. The DNA for the CDR3 is TGTGCCAGCAGTTTAATACAGAACAATGAGCGGTTCTTC.

A few counts support this clonotype. This sequence joins TRBV20-1 and TRBJ1-6, with D perhaps matching TRBD1 (5 bases). Germline values: CDR1 DFQATT, CDR2 SNEGSKA (reference sequence). V lost 6 bases, J lost 7 bases, and 10 bases lay in between. This CDR3 spans 12 amino acids. DNA for the CDR3: TGCAGTGCCGACAGTCCGAATTCACCCCTCCACTTT. Translated: CSADSPNSPLHF.

The chain uses TRBV4-2 and TRBJ1-5, with TRBD1 matching over 8 bases. Trimming removed 1 base from V and 7 bases from J; junction bases left unmatched: 9. Per germline, CDR1 LGHNA and CDR2 YNFKEQ. The CDR3 spans 16 residues. This chain's CDR3 is CASSQGLDRVGQPQHF. CDR3 nucleotide sequence: TGTGCCAGCAGCCAAGGATTGGACAGGGTCGGCCAGCCCCAGCATTTT.

The rearrangement joins TRBV20-1 to TRBJ1-5; a weak D match, TRBD1 (6 bases). The CDR3 runs to 12 residues. Germline V gene data show CDR1 as DFQATT and CDR2 as SNEGSKA (reference sequence). The CDR3 spells CSEGVGNQPQHF. The CDR3 nucleotides are TGCAGCGAGGGGGTAGGCAATCAGCCCCAGCATTTT.

The chain combines TRBV6-5 with TRBJ2-7; D possibly corresponds to TRBD1 (5 bases). Trimming removed 2 bases from V and 0 bases from J, with 14 bases in between. Germline V CDR1 and CDR2: MNHEY, SVGAGI. The CDR3 is 16 amino acids. DNA for the CDR3: TGTGCCAGCAGTTACGTTACAGGAACCCTCTCCTACGAGCAGTACTTC. This codes for CASSYVTGTLSYEQYF.

This clonotype occurred a few times. The rearrangement joins TRBV28 to TRBJ2-7; 7 bases match TRBD1. Germline assignment: CDR1 MDHEN and CDR2 SYDVKM. J lost 3 bases, V lost 5 bases, and 7 bases had no gene match. The CDR3 covers 14 residues. CDR3 in amino acids: CASSPGQKGYEQYF. In DNA, the CDR3 is TGTGCCAGCAGTCCGGGACAGAAGGGCTACGAGCAGTACTTC. The variable domain in full, completed from reference TRBV28 and TRBJ2-7, reads DVKVTQSSRYLVKRTGEKVFLECVQDMDHENMFWYRQDPGLGLRLIYFSYDVKMKEKGDIPEGYSVSREKKERFSLILESASTNQTSMYLCASSPGQKGYEQYFGPGTRLTVT.

The chain recombines TRBV25-1 with TRBJ2-7; no reliable D call. Germline assignment: CDR1 MGHDK and CDR2 SYGVNS. The CDR3 runs 11 residues. The ends were cut back, 4 bases at V and 7 bases at J, with 8 bases in the middle. The CDR3 bases are TGTGCCAGCAGTGCTTACTTGGAGCAGTACTTC. Translating it yields CASSAYLEQYF.

This clonotype was seen more than once but under ten times. This chain uses TRBV7-9 with TRBJ2-5; D might be TRBD2 (6 bases). Germline-derived CDR1 and CDR2 are SEHNR and FQNEAQ (reference sequence). The CDR3 extends over 14 amino acids. Trimming stripped 5 bases from V and 4 bases from J, with 14 bases between. DNA for the CDR3: TGTGCCAGCAGCCCGGTGGGAGGAGGAGAGACCCAGTACTTC. Encoded protein: CASSPVGGGETQYF.

The rearrangement uses TRBV29-1 and TRBJ2-1; weak D call: TRBD1 (5 bases). V was pared by 7 bases and J by 4 bases, with 11 bases between. The CDR3 is made up of 12 amino acids. CDR1 and CDR2 (germline): SQVTM, ANQGSEA. CDR3 DNA: TGCAGCGCTATGGACACTTACAATGAGCAGTTCTTC. As protein: CSAMDTYNEQFF.

J is TRBJ1-2 and V is TRBV9; no reliable D call. In germline, CDR1 is SGDLS, CDR2 YYNGEE. The CDR3 length is 13 residues. V was trimmed by 0 bases and J by 4 bases, leaving 7 bases between them. CDR3 in DNA: TGTGCCAGCAGCGTAGTTTTAGGCTATGGCTACACCTTC. Residues: CASSVVLGYGYTF.

This clonotype was seen more than once but under ten times. The chain employs TRBV14 and TRBJ2-1, with D perhaps matching TRBD2 (6 bases). Germline V gene data show CDR1 as SGHDN and CDR2 as FVKESK. V shed 2 bases and J shed 3 bases, with 14 bases lying between them. CDR3 length: 16 amino acids. The chain's CDR3 is CASSQRGGVVYNEQFF. Written as DNA, the CDR3 is TGTGCCAGCAGCCAACGGGGCGGGGTGGTCTACAATGAGCAGTTCTTC. The entire variable domain, with the rest obtained from reference TRBV14 and TRBJ2-1, is as follows: EAGVTQFPSHSVIEKGQTVTLRCDPISGHDNLYWYRRVMGKEIKFLLHFVKESKQDESGMPNNRFLAERTGGTYSTLKVQPAELEDSGVYFCASSQRGGVVYNEQFFGPGTRLTVL.

This clonotype was observed a handful of times. The CDR3 DNA reads as TGCGCCAGCAGCTTAGGCGGGAGCGCGTACCAAGAGACCCAGTACTTC. Its translation is CASSLGGSAYQETQYF. The chain uses TRBV5-1 and TRBJ2-5, with 7 bases identical to TRBD2. From germline, CDR1 is SGHRS and CDR2 YFSETQ. Unmatched junction bases numbered 7, after V lost 2 bases and J lost 0 bases. This CDR3 is 16 amino acids long. The full variable domain, rest sourced from reference TRBV5-1 and TRBJ2-5, is KAGVTQTPRYLIKTRGQQVTLSCSPISGHRSVSWYQQTPGQGLQFLFEYFSETQRNKGNFPGRFSGRQFSNSRSEMNVSTLELGDSALYLCASSLGGSAYQETQYFGPGTRLLVL.

Comments on this clonotype: The junction departs from germline at one end; a sequencing error may be responsible. The genes are TRBV20-1 and TRBJ2-5, with TRBD1 identical over 7 bases. The germline gives CDR1 DFQATT, CDR2 SNEGSKA (reference sequence). This CDR3 is built from 15 residues. The CDR3 loop is CNASRSTGLLETQYF. In DNA form, the CDR3 reads TGCAATGCTAGTCGATCGACAGGGTTGCTGGAGACCCAGTACTTC.

The chain has TRBV10-1 and TRBJ2-7; TRBD1 might be the D (6 bases). This CDR3 comprises 14 residues. Trimming took 2 bases from V and 6 from J, leaving 14 bases between them. Per germline, CDR1 WNHNN and CDR2 SYGVQD (reference sequence). CDR3 in amino acids: CASSELGAVSEQYF. The CDR3 DNA is TGCGCCAGCAGTGAGCTGGGGGCTGTCAGCGAGCAGTACTTC.

This clonotype was observed a few times. This chain uses TRBV6-2 or TRBV6-3 with TRBJ2-5, with D perhaps matching TRBD1 (6 bases). The CDR3 extends over 16 amino acids. Germline V gene data show CDR1 as MNHEY and CDR2 as SVGEGT. The V end was cut by 0 bases, the J end by 3 bases, with 14 bases between. In DNA form, the CDR3 reads TGTGCCAGCAGTTACTCGAAGCAGGGGTCAAAAGAGACCCAGTACTTC. It translates to CASSYSKQGSKETQYF.

The chain carries TRBV3-1 and TRBJ2-6; the D is unclear. This CDR3 has 15 residues. Germline V gene sequence: CDR1 LGHDT, CDR2 YNNKEL (reference sequence). The V end lost 2 bases, the J end lost 0 bases, and 5 bases lay between the germline ends. The CDR3 sequence: CASSQQLSGANVLTF. CDR3 nucleotides: TGTGCCAGCAGCCAACAGCTCTCTGGGGCCAACGTCCTGACTTTC. The entire variable domain, with the rest obtained from reference TRBV3-1 and TRBJ2-6, is as follows: DTAVSQTPKYLVTQMGNDKSIKCEQNLGHDTMYWYKQDSKKFLKIMFSYNNKELIINETVPNRFSPKSPDKAHLNLHINSLELGDSAVYFCASSQQLSGANVLTFGAGSRLTVL.

This sequence joins TRBV4-2 and TRBJ1-4; no clear D. The CDR3 totals 18 residues. V shed 0 bases and J shed 3 bases, with 17 bases lying between them. Germline V gene sequence: CDR1 LGHNA, CDR2 YNFKEQ. CDR3 sequence reads: CASSQEVTLTWANEKLFF. For the CDR3, the DNA is TGTGCCAGCAGCCAAGAGGTGACCCTCACATGGGCTAATGAAAAACTGTTTTTT.

The rearrangement links TRBV14 to TRBJ2-5, with 8 bases fitting TRBD2. The CDR3 loop spans 15 amino acids. The trim removed 3 bases at V and 6 bases at J, leaving 9 bases unmatched. Germline assignment: CDR1 SGHDN and CDR2 FVKESK. The CDR3: CASSHVAGGVQTQYF. The CDR3 DNA is TGTGCCAGCAGCCACGTTGCGGGGGGCGTACAGACCCAGTACTTC.